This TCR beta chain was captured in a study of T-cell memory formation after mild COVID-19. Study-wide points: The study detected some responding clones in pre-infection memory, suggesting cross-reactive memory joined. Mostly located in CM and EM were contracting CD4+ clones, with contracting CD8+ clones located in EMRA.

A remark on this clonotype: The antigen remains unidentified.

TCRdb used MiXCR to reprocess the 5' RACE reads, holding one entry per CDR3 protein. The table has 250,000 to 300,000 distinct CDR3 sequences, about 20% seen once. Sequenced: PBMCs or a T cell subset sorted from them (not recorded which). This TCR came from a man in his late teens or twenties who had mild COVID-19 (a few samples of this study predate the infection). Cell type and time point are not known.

CDR3 bases: TGCGCCAGCAAAAACCAAGAGACCCAGTACTTC. Amino acid sequence: CASKNQETQYF. This chain uses TRBV5-1 with TRBJ2-5; D is undetermined. V was trimmed by 6 bases and J by 0 bases, leaving 3 bases between them. The CDR3 runs 11 residues. Germline CDR1 and CDR2: SGHRS and YFSETQ.